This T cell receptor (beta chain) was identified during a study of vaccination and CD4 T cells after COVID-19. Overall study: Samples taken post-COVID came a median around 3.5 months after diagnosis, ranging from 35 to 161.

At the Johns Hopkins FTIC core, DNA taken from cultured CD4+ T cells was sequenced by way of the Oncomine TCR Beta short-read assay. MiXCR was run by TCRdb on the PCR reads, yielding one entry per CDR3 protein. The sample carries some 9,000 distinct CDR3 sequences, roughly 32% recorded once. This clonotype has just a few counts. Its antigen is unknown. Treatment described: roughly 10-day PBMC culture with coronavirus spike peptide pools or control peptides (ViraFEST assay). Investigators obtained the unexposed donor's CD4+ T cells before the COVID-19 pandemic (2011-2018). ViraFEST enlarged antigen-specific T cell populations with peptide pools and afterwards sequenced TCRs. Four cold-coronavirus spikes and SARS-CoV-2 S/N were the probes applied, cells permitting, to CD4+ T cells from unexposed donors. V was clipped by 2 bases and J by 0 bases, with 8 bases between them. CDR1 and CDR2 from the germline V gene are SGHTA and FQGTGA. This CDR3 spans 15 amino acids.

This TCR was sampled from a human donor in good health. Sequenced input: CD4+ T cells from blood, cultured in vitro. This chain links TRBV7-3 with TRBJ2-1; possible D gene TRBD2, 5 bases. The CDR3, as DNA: TGTGCCAGCAGCTTAGATCGGGGCTCCTACAATGAGCAGTTCTTC. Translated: CASSLDRGSYNEQFF. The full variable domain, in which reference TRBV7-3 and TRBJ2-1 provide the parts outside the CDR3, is GAGVSQTPSNKVTEKGKYVELRCDPISGHTALYWYRQSLGQGPEFLIYFQGTGAADDSGLPNDRFFAVRPEGSVSTLKIQRTERGDSAVYLCASSLDRGSYNEQFFGPGTRLTVL.